This T cell receptor (beta chain) appears in the sequencing data of a study of cytomegalovirus exposure and HLA in healthy donors. Points from the study as a whole: The authors listed some 150 TCR beta chains as cytomegalovirus-associated. Association of 15,000 to 20,000 TCR beta sequences with HLA alleles was found at 0.05 false discovery rate in a later analysis. There were some public TCRs occurring in many donors, but most TCR sequences were rare. In a later analysis, an Asian-associated ancestry cluster reportedly showed fewer N-insertions than the roughly 710-donor mean.

The PCR used 60 Vbeta and 13 Jbeta primers. The method was immunoSEQ multiplex PCR; TCRdb's version includes in-frame clones alone and lacks a portion of them. The table records about 120,000 clones, over 75% of them present only once. Concerning this clone itself: As yet, its antigen is unknown.

CDR1 is SQVTM and CDR2 is ANQGSEA in the germline V gene. The CDR3 extends over 13 amino acids. With V trimmed by 7 bases and J by 1 base, 3 bases remained unmatched. Specimen: PBMCs. The sequence was obtained from a man between 35 and 55 years old in good health and CMV-seropositive. The gene calls are TRBV29-1 and TRBJ2-3; 9 bases match TRBD2. The CDR3 protein is CSAVAGGTDTQYF. CDR3 sequence (DNA): TGCAGCGCTGTAGCGGGGGGCACAGATACGCAGTATTTT.